What follows are 5 T cell receptor beta chains derived from one specimen sequenced in a study of OX40 agonist ivuxolimab in advanced cancers. Only in-frame clones appear in the TCRdb table, and some are missing; sequencing was by immunoSEQ multiplex PCR. Of tens of thousands of clones listed, about 85% were seen once; the top ten hold 3.1%. This specimen was CD4+ or CD8+ T cells sorted from blood, taken in a trial of the OX40 agonist ivuxolimab. The receptors were gathered from an adult with an advanced solid tumor such as melanoma, head and neck, liver or kidney cancer.

This chain's CDR3 is CASSTPGQSSYNSPLHF. The DNA of the CDR3 is TGTGCCAGCAGTACCCCGGGACAAAGCTCCTATAATTCACCCCTCCACTTT. The chain has TRBV28 and TRBJ1-6; a possible D gene is TRBD1 (6 bases). This CDR3 has 17 amino acids. The ends were cut back, 5 bases at V and 0 bases at J, with 14 bases in the middle. Germline loops: CDR1 MDHEN, CDR2 SYDVKM. The full variable domain, with the rest looked up from reference TRBV28 and TRBJ1-6, is DVKVTQSSRYLVKRTGEKVFLECVQDMDHENMFWYRQDPGLGLRLIYFSYDVKMKEKGDIPEGYSVSREKKERFSLILESASTNQTSMYLCASSTPGQSSYNSPLHFGNGTRLTVT.

V gene TRBV19 combines with J gene TRBJ1-2, with D possibly matching TRBD1 (5 bases). In germline, CDR1 is LNHDA, CDR2 SQIVND (reference sequence). The germline V and J ends were trimmed by 5 bases and 4 bases, with 17 bases remaining between them. The CDR3 has 15 residues. DNA for the CDR3: TGTGCCAGTAGTCCGCAAGGGGTTTCGGTCTATGGCTACACCTTC. The encoded protein is CASSPQGVSVYGYTF.

The chain carries TRBV7-2 and TRBJ2-3; TRBD2 matches 11 bases. This CDR3 contains 15 residues. Germline V CDR1 and CDR2: SGHTA, FQGNSA. With 2 bases clipped from V and 5 bases from J, the junction kept 3 bases outside the gene matches. The CDR3 loop reads CASSLRLAGGDTQYF. CDR3 nucleotide sequence: TGTGCCAGCAGCTTACGGCTAGCGGGGGGAGATACGCAGTATTTT.

The chain has TRBV5-6 and TRBJ2-7; D remains unclear. This CDR3 spans 11 amino acids. Germline CDR1 reads SGHDT; CDR2 reads YYEEEE. Trimming pared 2 bases from V and 3 bases from J, leaving 3 bases between. The CDR3 DNA sequence: TGTGCCAGCAGCTTTAACTACGAGCAGTACTTC. Translated: CASSFNYEQYF.

This chain connects TRBV5-5 to TRBJ1-5, with D possibly TRBD1 on 6 matching bases. Germline V gives CDR1 SGHKS, CDR2 YYEKEE (reference sequence). V lost 0 bases, J lost 4 bases, and 14 bases lay in between. CDR3 length equals 16 residues. The CDR3 reads CASSLEIWTENQPQHF. The DNA of the CDR3 is TGTGCCAGCAGCTTGGAAATATGGACAGAAAATCAGCCCCAGCATTTT.